Below, 8 T cell receptor beta chains from the same sample are listed, as sequenced in a study of blood T cell repertoires in COVID-19. This table comes from immunoSEQ multiplex PCR, and its TCRdb copy is limited to in-frame clones, with some not included. Of 40,000 to 65,000 clones listed, around 86% are singletons. What was sequenced was peripheral blood. Source of these receptors: a man older than 75 with acute or convalescent COVID-19.

The CDR3 DNA reads TGTGCCAGCAGCTCTTCTTGGGAGGGCGACACCGGGGAGCTGTTTTTT. Residues: CASSSSWEGDTGELFF. The genes are TRBV7-6 and TRBJ2-2; 7 nucleotides align to TRBD2. From germline, CDR1 is SGHVS and CDR2 FNYEAQ. V lost 4 bases, J lost 3 bases, and 8 bases stayed unmatched. This CDR3 is built from 16 residues.

This clone appeared once. The chain employs TRBV11-2 and TRBJ2-7; TRBD2 matches 11 bases. V lost 6 bases and J lost 4; bases outside the gene matches: 8. Germline V lookup: CDR1 SGHAT, CDR2 FQNNGV. This CDR3 has 15 residues. CDR3 coding DNA: TGTGCCAGCAGATCAGACGTAGCGGGGGGGTACGAGCAGTACTTC. The encoded protein is CASRSDVAGGYEQYF.

The chain has TRBV27 and TRBJ1-1, with a weak D call TRBD1 (6 bases). CDR3 size: 15 residues. The germline V and J ends were trimmed by 5 bases and 1 base, with 14 bases remaining between them. Per germline, CDR1 MNHEY and CDR2 SMNVEV (reference sequence). The CDR3 bases are TGTGCCAGCAGTCCCTCGGACAGTTGGAACACTGAAGCTTTCTTT. Its protein is CASSPSDSWNTEAFF.

This chain joins TRBV27 and TRBJ2-7, with TRBD1 matching 8 bases. Germline V gives CDR1 MNHEY, CDR2 SMNVEV (reference sequence). The CDR3 is made up of 16 amino acids. J gave up 6 bases and V 2 bases, and 12 bases lay outside the gene matches. CDR3 protein: CASSLRYKDRAGEQYF. The CDR3 coding sequence is TGTGCCAGCAGTTTAAGGTACAAGGACAGGGCGGGCGAGCAGTACTTC.

This clone appeared once. The V call is TRBV5-4, the J call TRBJ1-6, with D tentatively TRBD1 (5 bases). This CDR3 has 18 residues. The V end was cut by 0 bases, the J end by 0 bases, with 13 bases between. Germline V gene data show CDR1 as SGHNT and CDR2 as YYREEE (reference sequence). CDR3 region: CASSLEAGLSSYNSPLHF. In DNA, the CDR3 is TGTGCCAGCAGCTTGGAGGCAGGGTTGAGCTCCTATAATTCACCCCTCCACTTT.

The rearrangement joins TRBV5-1 to TRBJ1-2, with unresolved D. V lost 0 bases, J lost 0 bases, and 6 bases lay in between. CDR3 length: 14 amino acids. CDR1 is SGHRS and CDR2 is YFSETQ in the germline V gene. CDR3 bases: TGCGCCAGCAGCTTGGATGCAGCTAACTATGGCTACACCTTC. Protein product: CASSLDAANYGYTF. The full variable domain, rest sourced from reference TRBV5-1 and TRBJ1-2, is KAGVTQTPRYLIKTRGQQVTLSCSPISGHRSVSWYQQTPGQGLQFLFEYFSETQRNKGNFPGRFSGRQFSNSRSEMNVSTLELGDSALYLCASSLDAANYGYTFGSGTRLTVV.

This rearrangement joins TRBV5-1 to TRBJ2-3; D is ambiguous. V gave up 4 bases and J gave up 14 bases, with 20 bases separating them. Germline lookup yields CDR1 SGHRS and CDR2 YFSETQ. The CDR3 is 13 amino acids. This CDR3 is CASSLEAPPRRYF. The CDR3 nucleotides are TGCGCCAGCAGCCTAGAAGCACCACCACGCCGGTATTTT.

This clone turned up a few times. V gene TRBV6-5 combines with J gene TRBJ1-5; 8 positions agree with TRBD1. Per germline, CDR1 MNHEY and CDR2 SVGAGI. Trimming removed 4 bases from V and 3 bases from J; junction bases left unmatched: 8. The CDR3 runs to 16 residues. Here the CDR3 DNA reads TGTGCCAGCAGTTCAACCGGGACAGGTACCAATCAGCCCCAGCATTTT. It codes for CASSSTGTGTNQPQHF.